What follows are 2 T cell receptor beta chains derived from one specimen sequenced in a study of shared clonotypes between healthy human individuals. The table came from immunoSEQ multiplex PCR; TCRdb's copy has only in-frame clones and leaves some out. Of more than 450,000 clones listed, 60% to 85% are singletons. The sequenced material came from PBMCs. The source of these receptors is a woman aged 40 to 49 in good health. Some clones in this sample may be carry-over from other donors' samples.

The chain links TRBV7-3 to TRBJ2-1; no firm D call. Per germline, CDR1 SGHTA and CDR2 FQGTGA. The CDR3 extends over 15 amino acids. The germline V and J ends were trimmed by 4 bases and 1 base, with 11 bases remaining between them. CDR3 coding DNA: TGTGCCAGCAGCTCCAAAAGGGTATCCTACAATGAGCAGTTCTTC. This sequence encodes CASSSKRVSYNEQFF.

This clone has just one count. The rearrangement links TRBV18 to TRBJ1-1; D unresolved. V lost 10 bases and J lost 0, with 12 bases in between. The CDR3 loop spans 13 amino acids. The germline V gene encodes CDR1 KGHSH and CDR2 LQKENI. The CDR3 region has the DNA TGTGCCACCGAGGGTGATATGAACACTGAAGCTTTCTTT. Its protein is CATEGDMNTEAFF.